This is a list of T cell receptor beta chains from one sample in a study of T cells in Graves' hyperthyroidism and ophthalmopathy. MiXCR, applied by TCRdb to the multiplex PCR reads, yields one record per CDR3 protein. The sample has over 300,000 distinct CDR3 sequences, roughly an eighth seen once. Sequenced: blood. These receptors all stem from a woman in her 40s with Graves' ophthalmopathy. CDR3s leave out the opening cysteine and the closing phenylalanine or tryptophan. The D gene is left open where the match is weak. Size tells how often a clone was seen (once, few, many) or the class of an expanded clone, and some rows leave it out.

D	V	size	J	CDR3
NA	TRBV9	NA	TRBJ1-6	ASSVGSGYSPLH
TRBD1	TRBV7-2	few	TRBJ1-2	ASRGQGEGYT
NA	TRBV7-9	NA	TRBJ2-3	ASSRGGYTDTQY
NA	TRBV28	few	TRBJ1-4	ASSVGGRREKLF
NA	TRBV5-6	NA	TRBJ1-1	ASSTDGNTEAF
NA	TRBV4-2	NA	TRBJ2-2	ASGQWSNPGELF
NA	TRBV10-1	many	TRBJ1-5	ASSESQNQPQH
TRBD2	TRBV20-1	many	TRBJ2-1	SASSAGYEQF
NA	TRBV18	NA	TRBJ2-5	ASSPLGQPSPQETQY
TRBD1	TRBV27	few	TRBJ2-7	ASRTWTGDEQY
TRBD2	TRBV20-1	few	TRBJ2-7	SARDSASGSPEQY
NA	TRBV19	many	TRBJ1-1	ASHTPNEAF
TRBD2	TRBV29-1	NA	TRBJ2-1	SGGETSGSNEQF
TRBD1	TRBV18	few	TRBJ1-4	ASSPLPGTAEKLF
NA	TRBV5-1	NA	TRBJ2-5	ASSFSPHIEETQY
NA	TRBV5-5	few	TRBJ2-7	ASSLNFEQY
TRBD2	TRBV7-3	many	TRBJ2-5	ASSCPPGLAETQY
TRBD2	TRBV28	NA	TRBJ2-7	ASRTKREMDEQY
TRBD1	TRBV7-8	few	TRBJ2-7	ASSPHRGRAHEQY
NA	TRBV3-1	many	TRBJ1-2	ASSQGAQQNYGYT
NA	TRBV7-9	many	TRBJ1-2	ASSLGPVAGYT
NA	TRBV12-5	NA	TRBJ1-5	ASGNHRDFQH
NA	TRBV25-1	many	TRBJ2-3	ASSEYIGPGRSTDTQY
NA	TRBV27	NA	TRBJ1-6	ASSLVYRELNSPLH
NA	TRBV5-6	many	TRBJ1-5	ASSLREQPQH
NA	TRBV10-3	NA	TRBJ2-1	AISATVIASYNEQF
TRBD1	TRBV6-1	few	TRBJ1-2	ASRLTWTGGGYT
TRBD2	TRBV7-7	many	TRBJ2-1	ASSAGLAGVGEQF
NA	TRBV4-1	many	TRBJ1-5	ASSLRDVGNQPQH
TRBD1	TRBV6-2/TRBV6-3	few	TRBJ2-1	ASSSGTGGRTYNEQF
NA	TRBV7-3	many	TRBJ1-5	ASSPLGGIHSNQPQH